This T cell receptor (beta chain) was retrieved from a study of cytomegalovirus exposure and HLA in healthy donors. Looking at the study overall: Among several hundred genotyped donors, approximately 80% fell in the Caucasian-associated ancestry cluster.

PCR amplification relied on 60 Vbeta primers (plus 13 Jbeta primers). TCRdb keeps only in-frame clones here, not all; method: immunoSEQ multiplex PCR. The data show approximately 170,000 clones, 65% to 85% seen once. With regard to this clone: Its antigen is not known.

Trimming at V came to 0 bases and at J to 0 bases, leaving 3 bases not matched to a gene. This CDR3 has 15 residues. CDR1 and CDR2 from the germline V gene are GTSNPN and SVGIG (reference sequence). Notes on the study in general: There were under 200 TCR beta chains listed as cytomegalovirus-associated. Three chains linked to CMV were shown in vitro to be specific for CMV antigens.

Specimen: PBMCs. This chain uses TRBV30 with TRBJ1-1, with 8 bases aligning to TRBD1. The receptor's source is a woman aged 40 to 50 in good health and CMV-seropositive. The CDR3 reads CAWSVAGGMNTEAFF. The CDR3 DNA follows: TGTGCCTGGAGTGTGGCAGGGGGCATGAACACTGAAGCTTTCTTT. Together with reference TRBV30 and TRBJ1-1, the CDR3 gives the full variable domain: SQTIHQWPATLVQPVGSPLSLECTVEGTSNPNLYWYRQAAGRGLQLLFYSVGIGQISSEVPQNLSASRPQDRQFILSSKKLLLSDSGFYLCAWSVAGGMNTEAFFGQGTRLTVV.